This TCR beta chain is drawn from a study of cytomegalovirus exposure and HLA in healthy donors. Study overall: T cells numbering around 170 million yielded around 120 million unique TCR beta sequences in an earlier analysis. Study-wide findings and caveats: The authors later found most CMV-associated TCR beta chains appeared HLA-restricted. Presence/absence comparisons presumed near-even sequencing depth among donors. It was reportedly the case that the classifier diagnosed cytomegalovirus status with high specificity and sensitivity.

Per the germline V gene, CDR1 is ENHRY and CDR2 is SYGVKD. The CDR3 length is 14 residues. V trimming: 6 bases; J trimming: 6 bases; junction bases outside the gene matches: 6. In regard to this clone: Antigen: not known.

Use of 60 Vbeta and 13 Jbeta primers characterized the PCR. Using immunoSEQ multiplex PCR, the repertoire was profiled, and TCRdb retains in-frame clones only, with some absent. Among 150,000 to 200,000 clones, approximately 80% were seen once, and the ten largest hold 0.95% to 1.4%. This clonotype was sampled from a woman in her 40s in good health and CMV-seronegative. The chain is built from TRBV10-3 and TRBJ2-7; 12 bases align to TRBD1. The sample taken for sequencing was PBMCs. The CDR3 nucleotides read TGTGCCATCAGCCCGGGACAGGGGGCTGTCGAGCAGTACGTC. Encoded protein: CAISPGQGAVEQYV.